The entry below describes one TCR beta chain. This entry comes from a study of regulatory T cells in long-lasting Graves disease. The germline V gene has CDR1 SGHAT and CDR2 FQNNGV. With 5 bases removed from V and 4 bases from J, the gap between germline ends came to 11 bases. The CDR3 length is 14 residues. Arm-PCR of CDR3 regions with iRepertoire HTBI primers generated TCR beta libraries. Source study methods: Sample data revealed 60 to 80 TRBV and 14 TRBJ segments. In TCRdb, the multiplex PCR reads were re-called with MiXCR into one record per CDR3 protein. For this entry, the V and J calls and clone size follow TCRdb and not the study's own pipeline. This table holds roughly 500,000 distinct CDR3 sequences, about 13% found once. Time point reported: newly diagnosed GD, antithyroid drugs for less than 3 months. Researchers made the TCR library from RNA that was extracted from PBMCs. This sample also belongs to another study, concerning T cells in Graves' hyperthyroidism and ophthalmopathy.

This TCR came from a man aged 25-45 years with Graves disease. The chain carries TRBV11-2 and TRBJ1-4; D remains unclear. This material consisted of peripheral blood mononuclear cells (PBMCs), taken at new diagnosis, from a patient treated with antithyroid drugs. The DNA of the CDR3 is TGTGCCAGCAGCCCCGGCCAGATTAATGAAAAACTGTTTTTT. As protein: CASSPGQINEKLFF.